This entry is about one T cell receptor beta chain. What it recognizes is unknown. Healthy adults negative for HIV, lacking recent acute infections or vaccinations, served as donors. Splitting the CD4+ cells yielded a CD45RA+ naive subset and a CD45RA-negative memory subset. This table comes from immunoSEQ multiplex PCR, and its TCRdb copy is limited to in-frame clones, with some not included. The sample lists roughly 1.4 million clones; just under 99% were seen once. These data originate in a study of shared clonotypes between healthy human individuals. Study overall: Participating donors consisted of a couple of women and a few men aged 18 to 49.

The V segment lost 1 base and the J segment 2 bases; nucleotides outside the gene matches: 6. Per germline, CDR1 MDHEN and CDR2 SYDVKM. There are 16 residues in the CDR3. Study-wide points: Memory subsets generally showed smaller estimated richness than naive subsets did.

The sequenced material came from naive CD4+ T cells sorted from blood. Stated subset: CD45RA+ positively selected. This chain joins TRBV28 and TRBJ2-5; 8 nucleotides agree with TRBD2. The clonotype comes from a man under 40 in good health. As DNA, the CDR3 is TGTGCCAGCAGTTTATCGGGGGGGCGATTACAAGAGACCCAGTACTTC. It encodes CASSLSGGRLQETQYF.